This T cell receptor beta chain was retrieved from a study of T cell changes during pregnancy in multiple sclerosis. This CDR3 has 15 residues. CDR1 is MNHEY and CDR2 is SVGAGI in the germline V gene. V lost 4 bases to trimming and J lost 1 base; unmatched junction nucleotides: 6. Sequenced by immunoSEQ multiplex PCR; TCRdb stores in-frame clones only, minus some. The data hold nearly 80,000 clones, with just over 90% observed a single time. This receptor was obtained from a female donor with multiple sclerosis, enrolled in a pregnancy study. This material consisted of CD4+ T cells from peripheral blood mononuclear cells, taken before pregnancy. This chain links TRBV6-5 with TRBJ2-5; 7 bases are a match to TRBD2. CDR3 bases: TGTGCCAGCAGTTCCCCGGGAGGCGCCCAAGAGACCCAGTACTTC. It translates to CASSSPGGAQETQYF.